This T cell receptor beta chain was documented in a study of CD8+CD57+ T cells in acquired aplastic anemia. Genomic DNA templated the TCR beta VDJ and CDR3 profiling. TCRdb called the reads again in MiXCR, with one record for every CDR3 protein. The sample includes fewer than 250,000 distinct CDR3 sequences, approximately 45% of them seen just once. Germline CDR1 reads ENHRY; CDR2 reads SYGVKD. The CDR3 length is 16 residues. Study observations and caveats: There were around 28 CD8+ CDR3 sequences that occurred in both patients and controls.

For sequencing, patients were chosen who had shown expansion of CD8+CD57+ cells by flow cytometry. Of note for this clonotype: Its antigen is unknown. Its ends do not fully match the called genes, so a read error is possible.

The specimen sequenced was sorted CD4+, CD8+, or CD8+CD57+ T cells (not recorded which) from PBMCs. The rearrangement joins TRBV10-3 to TRBJ1-1, with D hard to call. This TCR was sampled from a human donor with aplastic anemia. CDR3 bases: TGTGCCAGCAGTTCGGACGGCACCTCGATGAACACTGAAGCTTTCTTT. As protein: CASSSDGTSMNTEAFF.